The rows below give T cell receptor beta chains drawn from one sample of a study of cytomegalovirus exposure and HLA in healthy donors. The protocol was immunoSEQ multiplex PCR, while the TCRdb copy is restricted to in-frame clones and leaves out a portion. The data contain approximately 220,000 clones, over 60% of them singletons. The sequenced sample was PBMCs. Source of these receptors: a man in his late teens or twenties in good health and CMV-seronegative. The CDR3 runs from the conserved cysteine through the conserved F or W. Each record gives: J gene, V gene, D gene, clone size, CDR3 length, CDR3 DNA, CDR3 protein. D genes are given only for firm matches. The size of a clone is reported for some rows only, either as once, few or many, or as a class for expanded clones.

TRBJ1-1	TRBV2	.	.	14	TGTGCCAGCAGTGAGGGGCTCCGTAGAACTGAAGCTTTCTTT	CASSEGLRRTEAFF
TRBJ2-5	TRBV30	.	.	15	TGTGCCTGGAGTGTCGGGGGTGTTGTACGAGAGACCCAGTACTTC	CAWSVGGVVRETQYF
TRBJ2-1	TRBV11-2	.	.	17	TGTGCCAGCAGCTTGGGACTCCGACCTCCCTCCTACAATGAGCAGTTCTTC	CASSLGLRPPSYNEQFF
TRBJ1-5	TRBV27	TRBD1	.	13	TGTGCCAGCCAGGGGGACCTCAGTCAGCCCCAGCATTTT	CASQGDLSQPQHF
TRBJ1-4	TRBV7-9	TRBD1	.	15	TGTGCCAGCAGCTTAGGGACAGGCACTAATGAAAAACTGTTTTTT	CASSLGTGTNEKLFF
TRBJ1-4	TRBV25-1	.	.	16	TGTGCCAGCAGTGGCCCCCGGACAGCAACTAATGAAAAACTGTTTTTT	CASSGPRTATNEKLFF
TRBJ2-3	TRBV4-3	.	.	17	TGCGCCAGCAGCCAAGATCCCGCTAAGATCAGCACAGATACGCAGTATTTT	CASSQDPAKISTDTQYF
TRBJ1-2	TRBV9	TRBD1	.	14	TGTGCCAGCAGCGGCACAGGGGGTTCCGCTGGCTACACCTTC	CASSGTGGSAGYTF
TRBJ1-2	TRBV30	.	.	14	TGTGCTTGGACGAAAATCCCCTCTAACTATGGCCACACCTTC	CAWTKIPSNYGHTF
TRBJ1-3	TRBV6-1	.	.	14	TGTGCCAGCAGCTTCGACAGAGCTGGAAACACCATATATTTT	CASSFDRAGNTIYF
TRBJ2-7	TRBV30	.	few	13	TGTGCCTGGAGTGTGGCAGGGCGGTACGAGCAGTACTTC	CAWSVAGRYEQYF
TRBJ1-5	TRBV7-2	TRBD1	.	16	TGTGCCAGCAGCCCCCGGGACAGGGCTAGAGATCAGCCCCAGCATTTT	CASSPRDRARDQPQHF
TRBJ2-3	TRBV6-5	TRBD2	.	14	TGTGCCAGCAGTCGGGACTACTCCACAGATACGCAGTATTTT	CASSRDYSTDTQYF
TRBJ2-7	TRBV5-1	.	.	14	TGCGCCAGCAGCGCGGGGACAGACCCCTACGAGCAGTACTTC	CASSAGTDPYEQYF
TRBJ2-2	TRBV7-7	.	.	14	TGTGCTAGCAGCTTAGCATTAGGGGCCGGGGAGCTGTTTTTT	CASSLALGAGELFF
TRBJ1-4	TRBV12-5	.	few	15	TGTGCTAGTGGTTTGGACGGACGGGGGGCGGAAAAACTGTTTTTT	CASGLDGRGAEKLFF